These 5 T cell receptor beta chains came from one sample sequenced in a study of blood T cell repertoires in COVID-19. Produced via immunoSEQ multiplex PCR; TCRdb's table is partial and in-frame only. This sample has around 65,000 clones, with 75% to 80% found just once. Specimen: peripheral blood. The receptors originated from a human donor in a cohort sampled during active COVID-19.

As for this clone: A read error may produce the germline difference seen at one junction end. The chain is built from TRBV15 and TRBJ2-1; D not resolved. Looked up from germline, CDR1 is LNHNV and CDR2 is YYDKDF (reference sequence). CDR3 length: 12 amino acids. The chain's CDR3 is CATSRDRGFSLF. The CDR3, as DNA: TGTGCCACCAGCAGAGATCGCGGATTCTCCCTCTTC.

This clone came up a few times. A read error may produce the germline difference seen at one junction end. V is TRBV27 and J is TRBJ2-3, with 11 bases matching TRBD2. CDR3 length: 16 residues. Looked up from germline, CDR1 is MNHEY and CDR2 is SMNVEV (reference sequence). CDR3 bases: TGTGCCAGCCGTCTGTGGGCTAGCGGGGGGACTAACCGAGATAGATTT. Residues: CASRLWASGGTNRDRF.

Only one count was recorded for this clone. For the CDR3, the DNA is TGTGCCAGCAGCCAAAATCCGACAGGGTGGCAAGAGACCCAGTACTTC. Encoded protein: CASSQNPTGWQETQYF. The chain joins TRBV14 to TRBJ2-5, with TRBD1 identical over 7 bases. The CDR3 loop spans 16 amino acids. Germline V gene sequence: CDR1 SGHDN, CDR2 FVKESK. The V and J ends lost 2 bases and 2 bases, in that order; junction bases with no gene match: 8.

The sample holds one count of this clone. This chain uses TRBV6-5 with TRBJ2-7, with D possibly being TRBD1 (5 bases). Germline values: CDR1 MNHEY, CDR2 SVGAGI. The V end lost 4 bases, the J end lost 3 bases, and 7 bases lay between the germline ends. This CDR3 contains 12 residues. The CDR3 DNA is TGTGCCAGCAGTTTCACAGGCTACGAGCAGTACTTC. Protein sequence: CASSFTGYEQYF.

The chain has TRBV5-5 and TRBJ1-2, with 7 bases matching TRBD1. After removal of 0 bases from V and 8 bases from J, the junction contained 4 bases not matched to a gene. Germline V gene lookup returns CDR1 SGHKS and CDR2 YYEKEE (reference sequence). CDR3 length: 13 amino acids. The CDR3 region has the DNA TGTGCCAGCAGCTTGGACAGGGGTCTCGGCTACACCTTC. Amino acids: CASSLDRGLGYTF.